The T cell receptor (beta chain) described here comes from a study of vaccination effects on CD4 cells after COVID-19. The CDR3 totals 14 residues. V shed 7 bases and J shed 5 bases, with 18 bases lying between them. Germline loops: CDR1 SGHTS, CDR2 YDEGEE. As regards this clone: The target antigen is unknown.

Study results and caveats: Infection- and vaccine-induced clones contracted markedly late after vaccination. Early post-infection timepoints were missing from the study, which also had few convalescent patients.

Antigen-specific CD4+ T cells were expanded with viral peptide pools in the ViraFEST assay before sequencing. Following a roughly eleven-day culture, CD4+ T cells were purified. The participants, recipients of two vaccine doses, got either BNT162b2 or mRNA-1273. It was on days 3 and 7 that half the medium was replaced with IL-2 medium. The protocol was immunoSEQ multiplex PCR, while the TCRdb copy is restricted to in-frame clones and leaves out a portion. The profile covers around 81,000 clones, with over 70% appearing a single time and around 1.1% taken by the ten largest. The chain joins TRBV5-8 to TRBJ1-1; D is perhaps TRBD1 (6 bases). The clonotype was recovered from a human donor who received a COVID-19 vaccine. The material was CD4+ T cells from PBMCs cultured with HCoV-OC43 spike peptides, obtained after COVID-19 vaccination. The subset was: HCoV-OC43 spike overlapping peptide pool stimulation. CDR3 sequence (DNA): TGTGCCAGCCCAGGGGAGGGGCGTAATACTGAAGCTTTCTTT. Its protein product is CASPGEGRNTEAFF. Together with reference TRBV5-8 and TRBJ1-1, the CDR3 gives the full variable domain: EAGVTQSPTHLIKTRGQQATLRCSPISGHTSVYWYQQALGLGLQFLLWYDEGEERNRGNFPPRFSGRQFPNYSSELNVNALELEDSALYLCASPGEGRNTEAFFGQGTRLTVV.